This T cell receptor (beta chain) was recorded in a study of blood T cell repertoires in COVID-19. Study background: Samples taken during acute and convalescent COVID-19 were collected in the United States, Italy and Spain. Sources were T cells, B-cell-depleted T cells, or PBMCs; the material itself was cDNA or gDNA.

This CDR3 has 14 amino acids. Per the original data handling: Reference gene primer amplification in the assay estimated nucleated cell counts. Sequenced by immunoSEQ multiplex PCR; TCRdb stores in-frame clones only, minus some. The DNA was the basis for D and trimming; V, J and clone size are from that table. The table includes roughly 300,000 clones, approximately 85% detected once. The chain couples TRBV21-1 to TRBJ1-2; TRBD1 reflects the table's D call only, with no check against the DNA. TRBV21-1 is a pseudogene. The sequenced sample consisted of peripheral blood. The sequence came from a man younger than 30 with active or convalescent COVID-19. The CDR3 loop is CASSKEGQGGGYTF. DNA for the CDR3: TGTGCCAGCAGCAAAGAGGGACAGGGGGGCGGCTACACCTTC.